The rows below give T cell receptor beta chains drawn from one sample of a study of T-cell reconstitution after alpha-beta-depleted transplantation in children. TCRdb re-called the PCR reads through MiXCR, storing one row per CDR3 protein. Of approximately 220,000 distinct CDR3 sequences detected, approximately 15% appear once; the ten largest clones hold roughly two fifths. The sample here was PBMCs, mostly from graft donor cells, taken 360 days after TCRalphabeta/CD19-depleted stem cell transplant. The receptors were sampled from a male patient under 10 years old who had a stem cell transplant for acute lymphoblastic leukemia, so the T cells may come from the graft donor. CDR3s include the opening cysteine and the closing phenylalanine or tryptophan. The D gene is left open where the match is weak. Size values are once, few and many counts, or a class for expanded clones, and some rows have none.

d_call: TRBD1; clone_size: -; j_call: TRBJ2-7; v_call: TRBV11-2; cdr3_aa: CASSFRDRVKVGQEPSYEQYF; cdr3_nt: TGTGCCAGCAGCTTCAGGGACAGGGTCAAGGTAGGGCAGGAACCGTCCTACGAGCAGTACTTC
d_call: -; clone_size: -; j_call: TRBJ1-4; v_call: TRBV29-1; cdr3_aa: CSVETFLGNNEKLFF; cdr3_nt: TGCAGCGTTGAAACATTCTTGGGAAATAATGAAAAACTGTTTTTT
d_call: TRBD2; clone_size: few; j_call: TRBJ2-7; v_call: TRBV27; cdr3_aa: CASSHSGGIYEQYF; cdr3_nt: TGTGCCAGCAGTCACAGCGGGGGGATCTACGAGCAGTACTTC
d_call: TRBD2; clone_size: few; j_call: TRBJ2-5; v_call: TRBV5-1; cdr3_aa: CASSLVQAGGPFEVQETQYF; cdr3_nt: TGCGCCAGCAGCTTGGTGCAAGCGGGAGGGCCTTTTGAAGTACAAGAGACCCAGTACTTC
d_call: TRBD2; clone_size: few; j_call: TRBJ2-5; v_call: TRBV3-1; cdr3_aa: CASSQFTGTSGETQYF; cdr3_nt: TGTGCCAGCAGCCAGTTTACCGGGACTAGCGGAGAGACCCAGTACTTC
d_call: -; clone_size: few; j_call: TRBJ1-1; v_call: TRBV7-8; cdr3_aa: CASSPTLGGLTEAFF; cdr3_nt: TGTGCCAGCAGCCCCACCTTGGGGGGTTTAACTGAAGCTTTCTTT
d_call: TRBD2; clone_size: -; j_call: TRBJ2-1; v_call: TRBV6-5; cdr3_aa: CASSLREGWASGHPAKYNEQFF; cdr3_nt: TGTGCCAGCAGTCTTCGGGAGGGGTGGGCTAGCGGGCACCCTGCTAAGTACAATGAGCAGTTCTTC
d_call: -; clone_size: few; j_call: TRBJ2-3; v_call: TRBV4-1; cdr3_aa: CASSQDAIAGDTQYF; cdr3_nt: TGCGCCAGCAGCCAAGATGCGATCGCGGGAGATACGCAGTATTTT
d_call: -; clone_size: -; j_call: TRBJ2-3; v_call: TRBV5-1; cdr3_aa: CASSFTYTDTQYF; cdr3_nt: TGCGCCAGCAGCTTTACATACACAGATACGCAGTATTTT
d_call: -; clone_size: -; j_call: TRBJ2-1; v_call: TRBV7-9; cdr3_aa: CASSFWKGSYNEQFF; cdr3_nt: TGTGCCAGCAGCTTTTGGAAGGGGTCCTACAATGAGCAGTTCTTC